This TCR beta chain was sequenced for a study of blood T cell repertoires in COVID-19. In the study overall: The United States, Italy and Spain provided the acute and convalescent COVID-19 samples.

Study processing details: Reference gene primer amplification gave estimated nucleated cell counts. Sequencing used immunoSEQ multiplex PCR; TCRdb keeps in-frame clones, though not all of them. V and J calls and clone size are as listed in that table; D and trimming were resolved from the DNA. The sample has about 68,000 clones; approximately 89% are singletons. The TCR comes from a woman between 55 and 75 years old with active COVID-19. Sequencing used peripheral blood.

In nucleotides, the CDR3 is TGTGCCAGTCCCTCACCACTGGGGGCGCAGGATGGCTACACCTTC. Its translation: CASPSPLGAQDGYTF. The chain couples TRBV28 to TRBJ1-2, with a weak D call TRBD1 (6 bases). The CDR3 consists of 15 residues. Per the germline V gene, CDR1 is MDHEN and CDR2 is SYDVKM. V dropped 9 bases and J dropped 6 bases, with 23 bases sitting between them.